The 18 T cell receptor beta chains below all came from one sample that was sequenced in a study of cytomegalovirus exposure and HLA in healthy donors. Use of 60 Vbeta and 13 Jbeta primers characterized the PCR. Generated by immunoSEQ multiplex PCR, the TCRdb table keeps only in-frame clones and is missing some. The repertoire includes approximately 170,000 clones, over 75% of them detected once, and 1.9% sits in the top ten. The sequenced sample was PBMCs. These receptors were collected from a human donor in good health.

Only a few counts were recorded for this clone. The V call is TRBV5-1, the J call TRBJ2-2; D perhaps matches TRBD1 (5 bases). The germline V gene encodes CDR1 SGHRS and CDR2 YFSETQ. This CDR3 comprises 16 residues. V was clipped by 0 bases and J by 4 bases, with 13 bases between them. CDR3: CASSLEQAIATGELFF. CDR3 nucleotides: TGCGCCAGCAGCTTGGAACAGGCCATCGCCACCGGGGAGCTGTTTTTT.

The chain couples TRBV4-3 to TRBJ1-3, with 8 bases matching TRBD1. The J segment lost 3 bases and the V segment lost 3 bases, leaving 4 bases of the junction unmatched. The V gene's germline CDR1 is LGHNA and CDR2 YSLEER. This CDR3 has 15 amino acids. CDR3 protein: CASSQIQGDGNTIYF. The CDR3 bases are TGCGCCAGCAGCCAGATACAGGGGGATGGAAACACCATATATTTT.

The V and J genes are TRBV28 and TRBJ1-6, with D possibly TRBD1 on 5 matching bases. V was pared by 1 base and J by 6 bases, with 13 bases between. Germline V lookup: CDR1 MDHEN, CDR2 SYDVKM. This CDR3 is built from 16 residues. CDR3 in amino acids: CASSLFGQGGNSPLHF. CDR3 in DNA: TGTGCCAGCAGTTTATTCGGGCAGGGAGGTAATTCACCCCTCCACTTT.

The chain recombines TRBV4-3 with TRBJ2-5, with TRBD2 matching over 8 bases. The CDR3 covers 15 residues. With V trimmed by 1 base and J by 10 bases, 11 bases remained unmatched. Germline-derived CDR1 and CDR2 are LGHNA and YSLEER. The CDR3 DNA reads TGCGCCAGCAGCCAAGCACTAGCGGCCACAATGGGCCAGTACTTC. Residues: CASSQALAATMGQYF.

This sequence joins TRBV2 and TRBJ2-1; TRBD1 is a possible D gene (6 bases). Germline CDR1 reads SNHLY; CDR2 reads FYNNEI. CDR3 length: 15 residues. With 0 bases removed from V and 7 bases from J, the gap between germline ends came to 13 bases. The CDR3 nucleotides read TGTGCCAGCAGTGAAGCGCTTCTAGGGGGTAATGAGCAGTTCTTC. Translating it yields CASSEALLGGNEQFF.

This chain links TRBV7-9 with TRBJ2-5; D remains unclear. The CDR3 runs to 16 residues. In germline, CDR1 is SEHNR, CDR2 FQNEAQ (reference sequence). Deletions cut 3 bases from V and 3 bases from J, with 17 bases between. The CDR3 protein is CASSFSRTHQKETQYF. The CDR3 nucleotides are TGTGCCAGCAGCTTCTCTCGTACGCACCAGAAAGAGACCCAGTACTTC. Combining the CDR3 with reference TRBV7-9 and TRBJ2-5 gives the whole variable domain DTGVSQNPRHKITKRGQNVTFRCDPISEHNRLYWYRQTLGQGPEFLTYFQNEAQLEKSRLLSDRFSAERPKGSFSTLEIQRTEQGDSAMYLCASSFSRTHQKETQYFGPGTRLLVL.

The chain carries TRBV10-2 and TRBJ2-7, with 12 positions matching TRBD2. Germline CDR1 and CDR2: WSHSY and SAAADI. This CDR3 is built from 14 residues. V shed 6 bases and J 2 bases; nucleotides not matched to a gene: 2. This CDR3 is CASSRTSGTYEQYF. The CDR3 nucleotides are TGCGCCAGCAGCAGGACTAGCGGGACCTACGAGCAGTACTTC.

The chain employs TRBV2 and TRBJ2-1, with TRBD2 matching over 8 bases. The CDR3 length is 17 residues. The V segment lost 5 bases and the J segment 4 bases; nucleotides outside the gene matches: 13. Germline-derived CDR1 and CDR2 are SNHLY and FYNNEI. The CDR3 loop is CASSRISGGLVYNEQFF. CDR3 nucleotides: TGTGCCAGCAGTCGAATATCGGGGGGGCTTGTTTACAATGAGCAGTTCTTC. Combining the CDR3 with reference TRBV2 and TRBJ2-1 gives the whole variable domain EPEVTQTPSHQVTQMGQEVILRCVPISNHLYFYWYRQILGQKVEFLVSFYNNEISEKSEIFDDQFSVERPDGSNFTLKIRSTKLEDSAMYFCASSRISGGLVYNEQFFGPGTRLTVL.

The V call is TRBV2, the J call TRBJ2-2, with 11 bases identical to TRBD1. J was trimmed by 5 bases and V by 4 bases; bases with no gene match: 3. Germline V CDR1 and CDR2: SNHLY, FYNNEI. CDR3 length equals 15 residues. This CDR3 reads CASSVDRGLTGELFF. CDR3 in DNA: TGTGCCAGCAGTGTGGACAGGGGGCTAACCGGGGAGCTGTTTTTT.

In this sample, this clone turned up a few times. This rearrangement joins TRBV5-1 to TRBJ2-5; weak D call: TRBD2 (6 bases). V was cut by 3 bases and J by 5 bases, with 14 bases left in between. The CDR3 loop spans 14 amino acids. Germline-derived CDR1 and CDR2 are SGHRS and YFSETQ. This CDR3 is CASSSGGESETQYF. For the CDR3, the DNA is TGCGCCAGCAGCTCCGGCGGGGAGTCGGAGACCCAGTACTTC.

The chain has TRBV4-3 and TRBJ2-7; D remains ambiguous. Germline CDR1 LGHNA, CDR2 YSLEER. CDR3 length equals 16 residues. Trimming cost V 0 bases and J 2 bases, with 14 bases left between them. CDR3 region: CASSQELGARTYEQYF. CDR3 DNA: TGCGCCAGCAGCCAAGAGTTGGGTGCGAGGACCTACGAGCAGTACTTC.

This chain uses TRBV6-1 with TRBJ1-2; TRBD1 matches 11 bases. Germline V gives CDR1 MNHNS, CDR2 SASEGT. Trimming removed 6 bases from V and 4 bases from J; junction bases left unmatched: 4. The CDR3 has 14 amino acids. CDR3 in amino acids: CASRGTGGFYGYTF. CDR3 DNA: TGTGCCAGCAGAGGGACAGGGGGATTCTATGGCTACACCTTC.

The rearrangement joins TRBV4-3 to TRBJ1-5; possible D gene TRBD1, 5 bases. V was shortened by 0 bases and J by 1 base, with 13 bases between the two germline ends. The germline V gene encodes CDR1 LGHNA and CDR2 YSLEER. The CDR3 is made up of 17 amino acids. The CDR3 loop reads CASSQERSGASNQPQHF. CDR3 sequence (DNA): TGCGCCAGCAGCCAAGAACGTAGCGGGGCCAGCAATCAGCCCCAGCATTTT.

The gene calls are TRBV5-1 and TRBJ2-6; no firm D call. V was shortened by 8 bases and J by 0 bases, with 18 bases between the two germline ends. CDR1 and CDR2 from the germline V gene are SGHRS and YFSETQ. This CDR3 contains 17 residues. The CDR3 here is CASYHITATSGANVLTF. Here the CDR3 DNA reads TGCGCCAGTTATCACATTACAGCCACCTCTGGGGCCAACGTCCTGACTTTC.

Here the CDR3 reads CAISEREFRNEQFF. In DNA, the CDR3 is TGTGCCATCAGTGAACGGGAATTTCGCAATGAGCAGTTCTTC. The chain links TRBV10-3 to TRBJ2-1, with a tentative D call TRBD2 (5 bases). Germline CDR1 ENHRY, CDR2 SYGVKD. V lost 3 bases to trimming and J lost 6 bases, with 12 bases between them. The CDR3 loop spans 14 amino acids.

The rearrangement uses TRBV11-3 and TRBJ1-5; weak D call: TRBD1 (6 bases). Per the germline V gene, CDR1 is SGHNT and CDR2 is YENEEA. CDR3 length: 13 amino acids. Trimming stripped 7 bases from V and 6 bases from J, with 13 bases between. The CDR3: CASNLRGGQPQHF. CDR3 nucleotides: TGTGCCAGCAACCTCAGGGGCGGTCAGCCCCAGCATTTT.

This clone appeared once. V gene TRBV6-6 combines with J gene TRBJ1-1; D may be TRBD1 (6 bases). The CDR3 has 15 amino acids. Deletions cut 6 bases from V and 3 bases from J, with 17 bases between. Germline values: CDR1 MNHNY, CDR2 SVGAGI (reference sequence). The CDR3 DNA is TGTGCCAGCAGCCACCCCAGGGGTCTCTACACTGAAGCTTTCTTT. Translation: CASSHPRGLYTEAFF.

This rearrangement joins TRBV13 to TRBJ2-1, with D tentatively TRBD2 (6 bases). Trimming took 9 bases from V and 8 from J, leaving 20 bases between them. The length of the CDR3 is 14 residues. Germline lookup yields CDR1 PRHDT and CDR2 FYEKMQ (reference sequence). In DNA, the CDR3 is TGTGCCAGTTCCCCCCTGGAGGGCCTCCATGAGCAGTTCTTC. It encodes CASSPLEGLHEQFF. Complete variable domain (other parts from reference TRBV13 and TRBJ2-1): AAGVIQSPRHLIKEKRETATLKCYPIPRHDTVYWYQQGPGQDPQFLISFYEKMQSDKGSIPDRFSAQQFSDYHSELNMSSLELGDSALYFCASSPLEGLHEQFFGPGTRLTVL.